A single sample gave rise to the 20 T cell receptor beta chains below, sequenced in a study of spatial heterogeneity in lung cancer. The time point: sample taken at primary tumor resection. Whole RNA from tumor, nontumor lung or frozen PBMC was sequenced unsorted. TCRdb reanalysed the 5' RACE reads using MiXCR and keeps one entry per CDR3 protein. The table includes around 4,000 distinct CDR3 sequences, 34% detected once. The sample here was PBMCs, taken at surgery. The receptors come from a male donor with early-stage non-small cell lung cancer.

The sample holds one count of this clonotype. This beta chain appears as a stray read in a library generated for alpha chains; its size is not informative. This rearrangement joins TRBV15 to TRBJ2-7, with no clear D. The CDR3 is 14 residues long. V lost 0 bases and J lost 2, with 8 bases in between. The germline gives CDR1 LNHNV, CDR2 YYDKDF (reference sequence). CDR3 loop: CATSRDANTYEQYF. The CDR3 nucleotides read TGTGCCACCAGCAGAGATGCTAACACCTACGAGCAGTACTTC.

As regards this clonotype: A library prepared for alpha chains yielded this beta chain as an off-target read; its size is of little meaning. This CDR3 is CASDKGRQRTDTQYF. CDR3 in DNA: TGTGCCAGCGACAAGGGTCGACAGCGCACAGATACGCAGTATTTT. This chain uses TRBV7-9 with TRBJ2-3; TRBD1 might be the D (5 bases). The germline V and J ends were trimmed by 8 bases and 1 base, with 16 bases remaining between them. This CDR3 has 15 residues. Germline loops: CDR1 SEHNR, CDR2 FQNEAQ (reference sequence).

With regard to this clonotype: For a library built for alpha chains, this beta chain is a stray read; little rests on its size. This sequence joins TRBV13 and TRBJ2-7; maybe TRBD1 (6 bases). Looked up from germline, CDR1 is PRHDT and CDR2 is FYEKMQ (reference sequence). The CDR3 is made up of 15 amino acids. V shed 4 bases and J shed 2 bases, with 15 bases lying between them. The CDR3 loop reads CASSSHTGNPYEQYF. The CDR3 region has the DNA TGTGCCAGCAGCTCTCACACAGGGAACCCCTACGAGCAGTACTTC.

About this clonotype itself: Since it is a stray read in a library aimed at alpha chains, this beta chain has a size that is not meaningful. This chain connects TRBV4-1 to TRBJ2-6, with 7 bases aligning to TRBD2. CDR1 MGHRA and CDR2 YSYEKL come from the germline V gene. This CDR3 has 16 amino acids. Trimming cost V 4 bases and J 0 bases; bases outside gene matches: 3. DNA of the CDR3: TGCGCCAGCAGCCCCGGGGGGACCTCTGGGGCCAACGTCCTGACTTTC. Translating it yields CASSPGGTSGANVLTF.

Comment on this clonotype: For a library built for alpha chains, this beta chain is a stray read; little rests on its size. This chain uses TRBV6-1 with TRBJ2-4, with 13 bases matching TRBD2. The trim removed 3 bases at V and 3 bases at J, leaving 2 bases unmatched. This CDR3 is built from 16 residues. Germline CDR1 is MNHNS and CDR2 is SASEGT. The DNA of the CDR3 is TGTGCCAGCAGTGAGGGACTAGCGGGATTCAAAAACATTCAGTACTTC. This translates into CASSEGLAGFKNIQYF.

This clonotype was seen only a few times. Within a library made for alpha chains, this beta chain is off target, and its count is uninformative. CDR3 residues: CSVQPTSGRGETQYF. The CDR3 DNA reads TGCAGTGTTCAACCGACTAGCGGGAGAGGAGAGACCCAGTACTTC. The V call is TRBV20-1, the J call TRBJ2-5, with 12 bases matching TRBD2. The CDR3 has 15 residues. CDR1 and CDR2 (germline): DFQATT, SNEGSKA (reference sequence). V dropped 7 bases and J dropped 4; count of bases not matched to a gene: 10.

Details on this clonotype: As an off-target read in a library built for alpha chains, this beta chain has a frequency of little significance. V usage is TRBV14 and J usage is TRBJ2-7, with 7 bases lining up with TRBD1. J was trimmed by 5 bases and V by 6 bases; bases with no gene match: 7. This CDR3 comprises 13 residues. The germline V gene has CDR1 SGHDN and CDR2 FVKESK. The CDR3 DNA sequence: TGTGCCAGCAGGCGGACAGGCCAAAACGAGCAGTACTTC. Amino acid sequence: CASRRTGQNEQYF. The full variable domain, completed using reference TRBV14 and TRBJ2-7, is EAGVTQFPSHSVIEKGQTVTLRCDPISGHDNLYWYRRVMGKEIKFLLHFVKESKQDESGMPNNRFLAERTGGTYSTLKVQPAELEDSGVYFCASRRTGQNEQYFGPGTRLTVT.

Only a few counts were recorded for this clonotype. This beta chain is a stray sequence in a library constructed for alpha chains; its clone size is not meaningful. The J gene is TRBJ1-1, the V gene TRBV20-1; D not certain. The CDR3 sequence is 15 residues long. CDR1 and CDR2 (germline): DFQATT, SNEGSKA (reference sequence). V was clipped by 2 bases and J by 1 base, with 14 bases between them. CDR3 sequence: CSARPTTPPNTEAFF. CDR3 bases: TGCAGTGCTAGACCAACGACACCGCCGAACACTGAAGCTTTCTTT.

With respect to this clonotype: The library was prepared for alpha chains; this beta chain is a stray read, so its frequency means little. The V and J genes are TRBV5-1 and TRBJ2-1, with D perhaps matching TRBD1 or TRBD2 (6 bases each). The germline gives CDR1 SGHRS, CDR2 YFSETQ. The CDR3 loop spans 15 amino acids. V was shortened by 4 bases and J by 7 bases, with 18 bases between the two germline ends. The CDR3 nucleotides read TGCGCCAGCAGCCCCTCACTAGGAGGGGGAAATGAGCAGTTCTTC. Encoded protein: CASSPSLGGGNEQFF.

This clonotype is deemed medium-sized. Because the library targeted alpha chains, this beta chain is an off-target read whose size means little. The chain couples TRBV6-5 to TRBJ2-5; D gene uncertain. V was shortened by 0 bases and J by 8 bases, with 10 bases between the two germline ends. CDR1 is MNHEY and CDR2 is SVGAGI in the germline V gene. The CDR3 totals 13 residues. CDR3 region: CASSYSIGQTQYF. The CDR3 DNA reads as TGTGCCAGCAGTTACTCGATAGGTCAAACCCAGTACTTC.

This clonotype was recorded a few times. Because the library targeted alpha chains, this beta chain is an off-target read whose size means little. This chain links TRBV27 with TRBJ2-7, with 9 bases matching TRBD1. This CDR3 has 13 amino acids. Per germline, CDR1 MNHEY and CDR2 SMNVEV (reference sequence). The junction had 3 bases not matched to a gene; V was cut back by 8 bases and J by 1 base. The CDR3 sequence is CASPGTGSYEQYF. CDR3 in DNA: TGTGCCAGCCCCGGGACAGGGTCCTACGAGCAGTACTTC.

Remarks on this clonotype: This beta chain came through as a stray read in a library set up for alpha chains, and its size says little. V and J are TRBV7-2 and TRBJ2-1; D not resolved. CDR1 is SGHTA and CDR2 is FQGNSA in the germline V gene. V lost 0 bases, J lost 5 bases, and 5 bases lay in between. CDR3 length: 13 residues. The CDR3: CASSLASDNEQFF. The CDR3 DNA reads as TGTGCCAGCAGCTTAGCGTCGGACAATGAGCAGTTCTTC.

On this clonotype: Within a library made for alpha chains, this beta chain is off target, and its count is uninformative. The CDR3 DNA follows: TGTGCCAGCAGTTTAAGTGGGACAGGGGGTTACAATGAGCAGTTCTTC. It yields the protein CASSLSGTGGYNEQFF. The chain combines TRBV28 with TRBJ2-1, with 11 bases that match TRBD1. The CDR3 runs 16 residues. V trimming: 2 bases; J trimming: 4 bases; junction bases outside the gene matches: 4. CDR1 and CDR2 from the germline V gene are MDHEN and SYDVKM.

Of note for this clonotype: In a library made to pick up alpha chains, this beta chain is a stray read with a size that means little. The V call is TRBV13, the J call TRBJ2-4, with 10 nucleotides matching TRBD2. V shed 3 bases and J 5 bases; nucleotides not matched to a gene: 7. The CDR3 length is 16 residues. CDR1 is PRHDT and CDR2 is FYEKMQ in the germline V gene (reference sequence). CDR3 residues: CASSFQSSGSENIQYF. CDR3 DNA sequence: TGTGCCAGCAGCTTCCAGTCTAGCGGGAGTGAAAACATTCAGTACTTC.

This clonotype was recorded a few times. The library was built for alpha chains, so this beta chain is an off-target read and its size means little. The chain employs TRBV6-1 and TRBJ2-5; D may be TRBD1 or TRBD2 (5 bases each). Germline CDR1 is MNHNS and CDR2 is SASEGT. The CDR3 sequence is 14 residues long. V was trimmed by 9 bases and J by 2 bases, leaving 16 bases between them. As DNA, the CDR3 is TGTGCCAGTACCATCGGGACCGCTCAAGAGACCCAGTACTTC. This codes for CASTIGTAQETQYF.

This clonotype appeared a few times. This beta chain represents an off-target read in a library built for alpha chains; its size is of limited meaning. The chain joins TRBV29-1 to TRBJ2-3; D is uncertain. Per germline, CDR1 SQVTM and CDR2 ANQGSEA. The CDR3 extends over 13 amino acids. Trimming shortened V by 3 bases and J by 1 base, and 8 bases separated the two germline ends. The DNA for the CDR3 is TGCAGCGTTGAGGTGCAGGGCACAGATACGCAGTATTTT. It is translated as CSVEVQGTDTQYF.

Details on this clonotype: This beta chain represents an off-target read in a library built for alpha chains; its size is of limited meaning. The V call is TRBV19, the J call TRBJ2-6; D unclear. Germline CDR1 is LNHDA and CDR2 is SQIVND (reference sequence). The CDR3 loop spans 10 amino acids. CDR3 coding DNA: TGTGCGGGCGGGGCCAACGTCCTGACTTTC. Translating gives CAGGANVLTF.

For this clonotype: A library made for alpha chains picked up this beta chain off target, so its size means little. The gene calls are TRBV28 and TRBJ2-3, with a tentative D call TRBD2 (6 bases). Trimming stripped 6 bases from V and 5 bases from J, with 21 bases between. Germline lookup yields CDR1 MDHEN and CDR2 SYDVKM. The CDR3 runs to 16 residues. The CDR3, as DNA: TGTGCCAGCAGGCTGGGAGGCGCAGGAATAAGAGATACGCAGTATTTT. Amino acids: CASRLGGAGIRDTQYF.

For this clonotype: This beta chain is a stray read from a library made for alpha chains; its abundance is not meaningful. The chain has TRBV6-5 and TRBJ2-5; D possibly matches TRBD1 or TRBD2 (5 bases each). The CDR3 is made up of 15 amino acids. The V end lost 6 bases, the J end lost 2 bases, and 16 bases lay between the germline ends. CDR1 is MNHEY, CDR2 SVGAGI, per germline. CDR3 sequence (DNA): TGTGCCAGCAGCCCGAGTTCGGGACGGCAAGAGACCCAGTACTTC. It encodes CASSPSSGRQETQYF.

This clonotype showed up just a few times. This beta chain is an unintended read in a library built for alpha chains; its size means little. For the CDR3, the DNA is TGTGCCAGCAGGCCGACCGTTAACACAGATACGCAGTATTTT. Its translation is CASRPTVNTDTQYF. The genes are TRBV5-4 and TRBJ2-3; D not certain. CDR3 length: 14 amino acids. Germline V gives CDR1 SGHNT, CDR2 YYREEE (reference sequence). V lost 5 bases and J 2 bases, leaving 12 bases between the germline ends.